The clone carrying this T cell receptor beta chain was observed a few times. This sample was taken from a study of blood T cells in healthy people across ages. Through a sample-barcoded 5' primer and a J-beta primer mix, a second PCR was run for about 6 to 11 cycles. TCRdb processed the 5' RACE reads anew with MiXCR; each CDR3 protein has one entry. The table has around 500,000 distinct CDR3 sequences, about a quarter seen once; the top ten hold 3% to 4%. The same data also went into a second study, on T cells of mothers and their children. From that report: Extraction yielded RNA that went, in full, into cDNA synthesis at roughly 1.4 ug per 15 ul. Similar effects of thymic selection on TCR recombination output were recorded in related and unrelated pairs. The data showed no persistent microchimeric T cell clones.

This TCR was sampled from a boy between 2 and 10 years old in good health. The sample taken for sequencing was blood.

CDR3: CASSLARGNEKLFF. The CDR3 DNA reads TGTGCCAGCAGCTTAGCGCGAGGGAATGAAAAACTGTTTTTT. V usage is TRBV7-6 and J usage is TRBJ1-4, with D hard to call. Germline V gene lookup returns CDR1 SGHVS and CDR2 FNYEAQ. The CDR3 has 14 amino acids. V was clipped by 0 bases and J by 5 bases, with 7 bases between them.